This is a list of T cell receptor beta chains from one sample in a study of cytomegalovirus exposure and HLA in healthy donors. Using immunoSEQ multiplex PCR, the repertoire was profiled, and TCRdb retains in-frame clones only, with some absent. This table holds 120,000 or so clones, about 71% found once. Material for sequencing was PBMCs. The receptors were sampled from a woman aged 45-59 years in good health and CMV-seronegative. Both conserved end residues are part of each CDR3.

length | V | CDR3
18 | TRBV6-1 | CASREEMLQGWSNQPQHF
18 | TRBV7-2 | CASSLVRGGRGPWSEQYF
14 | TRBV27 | CASSYDRDNQPQHF
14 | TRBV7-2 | CASSPGLAGYGQYF
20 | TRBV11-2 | CASSLEVGGLAGSGANVLTF
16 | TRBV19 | CASSDAWREGNNEQFF
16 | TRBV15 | CATSRDSAAVNTEAFF
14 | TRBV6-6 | CASSKLQGNQPQHF
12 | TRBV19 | CASSIAGNEQYF
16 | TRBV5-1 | CASSLGQTGAGNTIYF
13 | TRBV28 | CASSPPGTDTQYF
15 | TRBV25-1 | CASSDAGAEGEKLFF
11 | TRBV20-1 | CSARDSYGYTF
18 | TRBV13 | CASSSQTGEEVDNSPLHF
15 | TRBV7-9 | CASSFQTGTNTEAFF
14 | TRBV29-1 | CSVASSGSSGELFF
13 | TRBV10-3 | CAGQGGVGETQYF
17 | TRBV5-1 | CASSSGQGTASNEKLFF
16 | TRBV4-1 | CASSQDGRGSNSPLHF
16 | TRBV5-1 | CASSWGPTGDSYEQYF
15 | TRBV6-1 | CASSVGDRGLAEAFF
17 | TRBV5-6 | CASSLGLAGDFGDTQYF
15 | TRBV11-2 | CASSLEGQGLHGYTF
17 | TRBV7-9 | CASSPRLAGGLYNEQFF